This T cell receptor beta chain was profiled in a study of blood T cell repertoires in COVID-19. The wider study: Sites across the United States, Italy and Spain contributed samples from acute and convalescent COVID-19. T cells, B-cell-depleted T cells, or PBMCs supplied cDNA or gDNA.

Trimming cost V 4 bases and J 8 bases; bases outside gene matches: 10. Per germline, CDR1 MRHNA and CDR2 SNTAGT. This CDR3 comprises 15 residues. Original processing notes: Estimated nucleated cell counts came from reference gene primer amplification. Repertoires were generated with immunoSEQ multiplex PCR, while TCRdb's copy carries only in-frame clones and drops some. The V and J calls and clone size are taken from that table; D and trimming were inferred from the DNA. This table has fewer than 400,000 clones, 85% appearing once. This clone was seen just once. This chain links TRBV6-4 with TRBJ2-1; TRBD2 matches at 8 bases. Sequencing used peripheral blood. This TCR derives from a woman aged 18-29 years with acute or convalescent COVID-19. The CDR3 nucleotides read TGTGCCAGCAGTGGCCAGGGCGGGGGGTACGATGAGCAGTTCTTC. It codes for CASSGQGGGYDEQFF.